The present T cell receptor (beta chain) was sequenced within a study of T cells in Graves' hyperthyroidism and ophthalmopathy. This clonotype was picked up many times. This CDR3 is 17 amino acids long. V gave up 2 bases and J gave up 0 bases; unmatched junction bases: 7. TCR beta CDR3 sequences were amplified from RNA transcripts. The primer set for the first-round RT-PCR of the TCR CDR3 was HTBI. One entry per CDR3 protein results from TCRdb running MiXCR on the multiplex PCR reads. The sample lists 250,000 to 300,000 distinct CDR3 sequences; roughly an eighth were seen once. The receptor was derived from a woman in her 40s with Graves' hyperthyroidism. Material: blood. The chain combines TRBV12-3 or TRBV12-4 with TRBJ2-1; 7 bases are a match to TRBD2. The CDR3 DNA sequence: TGTGCCAGCAGTTTACGGGCGGGGGTTCGCTCCTACAATGAGCAGTTCTTC. It specifies CASSLRAGVRSYNEQFF.